The clone carrying this T cell receptor beta chain was observed once. Antigen unknown. These data are taken from a study of cytomegalovirus exposure and HLA in healthy donors. General observations from the study: As confirmed in vitro, three CMV-associated chains were specific for CMV antigens. Some V segments, TRBV6-2 and TRBV6-3 among them, were indistinguishable and were therefore excluded.

Germline CDR1 reads SGHTA; CDR2 reads FQGNSA. V gave up 8 bases and J gave up 8 bases, with 11 bases separating them. The CDR3 is 11 residues long. The primer mix had 60 Vbeta and 13 Jbeta primers. Data came from immunoSEQ multiplex PCR; TCRdb stores just in-frame clones and leaves some out. This table holds 50,000 or so clones, 65% to 85% found once. The clonotype originates from a boy aged 5-17 years in good health and CMV-seropositive. The chain carries TRBV7-2 and TRBJ2-3, with D maybe TRBD2 (6 bases). The sample taken for sequencing was PBMCs. In nucleotides, the CDR3 is TGTGCCAGCTGGGGCGGGGCTACGCAGTATTTT. Its translation is CASWGGATQYF.